This entry lists 22 T cell receptor beta chains sequenced from one sample in a study of Graves' ophthalmopathy and Graves' hyperthyroidism. Using RNA transcripts, the TCR beta CDR3 regions were amplified. Following a first-round RT-PCR that used HTBI primers, a second-round multiplex PCR was carried out. TCRdb re-called the multiplex PCR reads through MiXCR, storing one row per CDR3 protein. Of more than 550,000 distinct CDR3 sequences listed, about 41% are singletons. The sequenced sample was peripheral blood. Receptors originate from an adult man with Graves' ophthalmopathy.

This clonotype was observed at least ten times. This chain connects TRBV29-1 to TRBJ2-5; TRBD1 is a possible D gene (6 bases). Germline lookup yields CDR1 SQVTM and CDR2 ANQGSEA. The CDR3 totals 14 residues. Trimming took off 7 bases at V and 2 bases at J, with 17 bases between the two ends. The CDR3 bases are TGCAGCGCCCTCGGGTCTGACAGGCAAGAGACCCAGTACTTC. As protein: CSALGSDRQETQYF.

The rearrangement joins TRBV19 to TRBJ1-2, with 11 bases matching TRBD1. The germline V gene encodes CDR1 LNHDA and CDR2 SQIVND (reference sequence). V lost 8 bases to trimming and J lost 8 bases; unmatched junction nucleotides: 7. The CDR3 consists of 13 residues. CDR3 loop: CASRSGQGDGYTF. CDR3 DNA: TGTGCCAGTCGCTCGGGACAGGGGGACGGCTACACCTTC.

In this sample, this clonotype turned up many times. The gene calls are TRBV5-1 and TRBJ1-1, with D possibly TRBD1 on 5 matching bases. This CDR3 spans 15 amino acids. Germline V gives CDR1 SGHRS, CDR2 YFSETQ. Trimming pared 0 bases from V and 2 bases from J, leaving 11 bases between. CDR3 protein: CASSLATGRNTEAFF. The DNA of the CDR3 is TGCGCCAGCAGCTTGGCCACGGGGCGTAACACTGAAGCTTTCTTT.

This clonotype was counted many times. The genes are TRBV25-1 and TRBJ2-5, with D tentatively TRBD2 (6 bases). The CDR3 totals 15 residues. The germline gives CDR1 MGHDK, CDR2 SYGVNS. V gave up 2 bases and J gave up 5 bases, with 15 bases separating them. The CDR3 bases are TGTGCCAGCAGTGAACGGGACTCAGTGTGGGAGACCCAGTACTTC. This encodes CASSERDSVWETQYF.

This clonotype was recorded once. This chain links TRBV7-2 with TRBJ2-2, with TRBD1 matching over 9 bases. Germline-derived CDR1 and CDR2 are SGHTA and FQGNSA. This CDR3 is built from 16 residues. Trimming cost V 6 bases and J 0 bases; bases outside gene matches: 5. DNA of the CDR3: TGTGCCAGCAGGCCACAGGGGGCGGCGAACACCGGGGAGCTGTTTTTT. It encodes CASRPQGAANTGELFF.

This clonotype was counted between two and nine times. The chain links TRBV7-9 to TRBJ2-2, with 8 bases aligning to TRBD2. The V segment lost 6 bases and the J segment 2 bases; nucleotides outside the gene matches: 5. Germline V CDR1 and CDR2: SEHNR, FQNEAQ (reference sequence). The CDR3 contains 15 residues. This CDR3 reads CASSKLAVNTGELFF. The CDR3 DNA is TGTGCCAGCAGTAAACTAGCGGTAAACACCGGGGAGCTGTTTTTT.

DNA of the CDR3: TGTGCCAGCAGCGGAGGTCTGGGTCAAAGGGGCTACGAGCAGTACTTC. This sequence encodes CASSGGLGQRGYEQYF. The rearrangement links TRBV9 to TRBJ2-7; weak D call: TRBD1 (5 bases). CDR1 is SGDLS, CDR2 YYNGEE, per germline. The CDR3 covers 16 residues. The V gene lost 3 bases and the J gene lost 3 bases, with 19 bases spanning the gap.

This clonotype was counted between two and nine times. The chain combines TRBV15 with TRBJ2-2; TRBD1 aligns across 9 bases. CDR3 size: 17 residues. With 0 bases clipped from V and 8 bases from J, the junction kept 10 bases outside the gene matches. Germline CDR1 is LNHNV and CDR2 is YYDKDF (reference sequence). CDR3 nucleotides: TGTGCCACCAGCAGAGATCTGCCGGGACAGGGACTTGGGGAGCTGTTTTTT. Its protein product is CATSRDLPGQGLGELFF. Complete variable domain (other parts from reference TRBV15 and TRBJ2-2): DAMVIQNPRYQVTQFGKPVTLSCSQTLNHNVMYWYQQKSSQAPKLLFHYYDKDFNNEADTPDNFQSRRPNTSFCFLDIRSPGLGDTAMYLCATSRDLPGQGLGELFFGEGSRLTVL.

The chain is built from TRBV5-1 and TRBJ2-7, with TRBD1 matching 8 bases. Germline values: CDR1 SGHRS, CDR2 YFSETQ. V trimming: 0 bases; J trimming: 4 bases; junction bases outside the gene matches: 3. The CDR3 runs 14 residues. DNA for the CDR3: TGCGCCAGCAGCTTGGAACAGGGGGAGTACGAGCAGTACTTC. It specifies CASSLEQGEYEQYF.

Points on this clonotype: A read error may account for a junction end that differs from germline. This chain uses TRBV5-1 with TRBJ2-7; 9 nucleotides line up with TRBD2. The DNA end is a closer match to TRBJ2-1, so the J assignment may be wrong. This CDR3 region has 15 residues. Germline loops: CDR1 SGHRS, CDR2 YFSETQ. CDR3 sequence reads: CASGPGLAGNNEQFF. The CDR3 DNA reads as TGTGCCAGCGGACCCGGGCTAGCGGGGAACAATGAGCAGTTCTTC.

This clonotype was picked up many times. The chain couples TRBV12-3 or TRBV12-4 to TRBJ1-5; no definite D call. The CDR3 loop spans 13 amino acids. V was pared by 7 bases and J by 3 bases, with 10 bases between. CDR3: CASKDGFNQPQHF. Here the CDR3 DNA reads TGTGCCAGCAAGGACGGTTTCAATCAGCCCCAGCATTTT.

This clonotype was observed a few times. The gene calls are TRBV5-1 and TRBJ2-5, with D perhaps TRBD2 (7 bases). In germline, CDR1 is SGHRS, CDR2 YFSETQ. The CDR3 is 15 amino acids. V was trimmed by 4 bases and J by 0 bases, leaving 13 bases between them. CDR3 coding DNA: TGCGCCAGCAGCCCAAGGGGGGGGTACCAAGAGACCCAGTACTTC. It is translated as CASSPRGGYQETQYF.

This clonotype showed up many times. The J gene is TRBJ2-2, the V gene TRBV10-3, with D possibly matching TRBD1 (5 bases). CDR1 and CDR2 from the germline V gene are ENHRY and SYGVKD. V lost 8 bases and J 1 base, leaving 11 bases between the germline ends. The CDR3 length is 14 residues. The CDR3 DNA sequence: TGTGCCATCCAAACAGGAGAGAACACCGGGGAGCTGTTTTTT. It yields the protein CAIQTGENTGELFF.

The chain couples TRBV7-2 to TRBJ2-1, with 8 bases fitting TRBD2. With 5 bases clipped from V and 9 bases from J, the junction kept 12 bases outside the gene matches. Germline lookup yields CDR1 SGHTA and CDR2 FQGNSA. CDR3 size: 15 residues. Here the CDR3 reads CASSNGLAPYGEQFF. CDR3 nucleotides: TGTGCCAGCAGCAACGGACTAGCCCCGTATGGTGAGCAGTTCTTC.

This clonotype was counted ten times or more. This chain joins TRBV24-1 and TRBJ1-5; D is unclear. Deletions cut 2 bases from V and 6 bases from J, with 4 bases between. CDR3 length: 12 residues. The germline V gene has CDR1 KGHDR and CDR2 SFDVKD. Written as DNA, the CDR3 is TGTGCCACCAGTGATTGGGGTCAGCCCCAGCATTTT. Translation: CATSDWGQPQHF.

This clonotype was detected ten times or more. J is TRBJ1-1 and V is TRBV20-1; D may be TRBD1 (5 bases). The CDR3 totals 12 residues. CDR1 and CDR2 from the germline V gene are DFQATT and SNEGSKA (reference sequence). V lost 5 bases and J lost 5, with 12 bases in between. This CDR3 is CSAAPGETEAFF. The CDR3 DNA sequence: TGCAGTGCTGCTCCGGGGGAGACTGAAGCTTTCTTT.

The V and J genes are TRBV7-9 and TRBJ1-5, with 7 bases fitting TRBD1. Germline V CDR1 and CDR2: SEHNR, FQNEAQ (reference sequence). The CDR3 length is 14 residues. V gave up 6 bases and J gave up 7 bases; unmatched junction bases: 9. CDR3 loop: CASSFQGVGQPQHF. DNA for the CDR3: TGTGCCAGCAGTTTCCAGGGGGTGGGACAGCCCCAGCATTTT.

This clonotype was detected only a few times. The chain recombines TRBV7-9 with TRBJ2-2, with no clear D. The germline V gene has CDR1 SEHNR and CDR2 FQNEAQ (reference sequence). V was clipped by 5 bases and J by 2 bases, with 3 bases between them. The CDR3 spans 12 residues. The DNA of the CDR3 is TGTGCCAGCAGCGACAACACCGGGGAGCTGTTTTTT. This encodes CASSDNTGELFF.

The CDR3 protein is CASSEYSPHSPLHF. The CDR3 DNA reads as TGTGCCAGCAGTGAATATAGCCCCCATTCACCCCTCCACTTT. The V call is TRBV25-1, the J call TRBJ1-6; no firm D call. Germline V CDR1 and CDR2: MGHDK, SYGVNS. The V end was cut by 0 bases, the J end by 8 bases, with 8 bases between. The CDR3 runs 14 residues. Using reference TRBV25-1 and TRBJ1-6 for the parts outside the CDR3, the full variable domain is EADIYQTPRYLVIGTGKKITLECSQTMGHDKMYWYQQDPGMELHLIHYSYGVNSTEKGDLSSESTVSRIRTEHFPLTLESARPSHTSQYLCASSEYSPHSPLHFGNGTRLTVT.

About this clonotype itself: This may arise from a read error, as a much more abundant clone is one base away. J is TRBJ1-2 and V is TRBV20-1; D unclear. The CDR3 consists of 13 residues. The V gene's germline CDR1 is DFQATT and CDR2 SNEGSKA (reference sequence). The ends were cut back, 4 bases at V and 5 bases at J, with 14 bases in the middle. In DNA form, the CDR3 reads TGCAGTGCTAACACAACAGTCTTTTATGGCTACACCTTC. This gives the protein CSANTTVFYGYTF.

The chain is built from TRBV20-1 and TRBJ2-1; 9 bases map to TRBD2. This CDR3 has 14 amino acids. Germline assignment: CDR1 DFQATT and CDR2 SNEGSKA (reference sequence). V shed 5 bases and J 4 bases; nucleotides not matched to a gene: 6. CDR3: CSAVAGAGYNEQFF. In DNA, the CDR3 is TGCAGTGCTGTAGCGGGAGCGGGGTACAATGAGCAGTTCTTC.

This clonotype showed up many times. V is TRBV7-9 and J is TRBJ2-5, with 8 bases matching TRBD2. Germline V gene data show CDR1 as SEHNR and CDR2 as FQNEAQ (reference sequence). The ends lost 4 bases at V and 4 bases at J; junction bases unmatched: 2. The CDR3 has 13 residues. The CDR3 protein is CASSSGGGETQYF. The DNA of the CDR3 is TGTGCCAGCAGCTCGGGGGGGGGAGAGACCCAGTACTTC.